This T cell receptor (beta chain) was identified in a study of blood T cell repertoires in COVID-19. On the study more broadly: Both acute and convalescent COVID-19 samples were obtained from the United States, Italy and Spain. The cDNA or gDNA used as material had been derived from T cells, B-cell-depleted T cells, or PBMCs.

Authors' processing steps: Cell counts per sample came from amplifying reference gene primers. This table comes from immunoSEQ multiplex PCR, and its TCRdb copy is limited to in-frame clones, with some not included. From that table come the V and J calls and clone size; the DNA was used to work out D and trimming. Seen here are about 200,000 clones, about nine tenths observed once, and the top ten hold almost 4.5%. V was trimmed by 3 bases and J by 0 bases, leaving 9 bases between them. Germline loops: CDR1 MRHNA, CDR2 SNTAGT. This CDR3 has 15 residues. The sample consisted of peripheral blood. The sequence was obtained from a man aged 45-65 years with acute or convalescent COVID-19. V gene TRBV6-4 combines with J gene TRBJ2-1; maybe TRBD1 (5 bases). CDR3 bases: TGTGCCAGCAGTGAACAGGCTAGCTCCTACAATGAGCAGTTCTTC. Translation gives CASSEQASSYNEQFF.